This TCR beta chain was recovered during a study of Ad26.COV2.S vaccination and SARS-CoV-2 variants. Study at large: Donor was assigned to the Ad26.COV2.S arm of trial COV1001. Intramuscular Ad26.COV2.S at 5x10^10 or 1x10^11 viral particles.

Specified treatment: roughly 19 received Ad26.COV2.S at low or high dose, single or two shots; several received placebo; per-sample allocation not given. Following the first vaccine or placebo injection, samples were taken on day 63. The individual, an adult aged 18-55 years, was a donor in Boston. Per the germline V gene, CDR1 is LGHDT and CDR2 is YNNKEL (reference sequence). The CDR3 spans 14 residues. The V end lost 0 bases, the J end lost 2 bases, and 8 bases lay between the germline ends. Repertoires were generated with immunoSEQ multiplex PCR, while TCRdb's copy carries only in-frame clones and drops some. Seen here are over 200,000 clones, approximately 87% observed once, and the top ten hold around 11%.

The receptor was derived from a person between 18 and 65 years old who received the Ad26.COV2.S COVID-19 vaccine or a placebo. This specimen consisted of peripheral blood, obtained in a trial of Ad26.COV2.S vaccine versus placebo. V gene TRBV3-1 (or the pseudogene TRBV3-2) combines with J gene TRBJ2-7; D ambiguous. The CDR3 here is CASSQDTTTYEQYF. CDR3 nucleotides: TGTGCCAGCAGCCAAGATACCACCACCTACGAGCAGTACTTC.